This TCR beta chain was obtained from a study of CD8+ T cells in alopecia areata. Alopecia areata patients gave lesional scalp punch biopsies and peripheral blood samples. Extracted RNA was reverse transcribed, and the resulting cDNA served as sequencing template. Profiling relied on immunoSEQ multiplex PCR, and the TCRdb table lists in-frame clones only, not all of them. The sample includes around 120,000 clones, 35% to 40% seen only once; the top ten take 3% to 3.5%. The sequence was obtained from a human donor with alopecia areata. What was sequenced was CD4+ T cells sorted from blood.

The chain's CDR3 is CASRETWGGSYEQYF. Here the CDR3 DNA reads TGTGCCAGCAGGGAAACTTGGGGCGGTTCCTACGAGCAGTACTTC. This chain uses TRBV7-2 with TRBJ2-7; D possibly corresponds to TRBD1 (5 bases). The CDR3 length is 15 residues. V lost 6 bases to trimming and J lost 1 base, with 16 bases between them. The germline CDR1 and CDR2 sequences are SGHTA and FQGNSA.